A single T cell receptor beta chain is shown here with its context. Its antigen has not been determined. No quality values exist for individual bases; no much larger clone is one base distant. Each collaborating institution followed its own protocols to collect whole blood in K2EDTA tubes. Collaborator samples were shipped for TCRbeta analysis as frozen whole blood, isolated PBMCs, or DNA extracted from either sample type. The data originate from a study of blood T cell repertoires in COVID-19 (dated by TCRdb to the early 2020s). Study-level background: Samples from collaborators originated in the United States, Italy and Spain and spanned both the acute and convalescent phases of COVID-19. Samples were obtained from the ongoing ImmuneRACE study (first 160 participants) and from over 1,000 subjects provided by 6 global collaborators. The prospective study material was composed of cDNA or gDNA derived from T cells, B-cell-depleted T cells, or PBMCs. Where available, HLA class I and class II types were obtained from metadata supplied by the sample provider rather than from assay-based typing. The repertoires were released in a freely available public database meant as a resource for research on the immune response to SARS-CoV-2. Subjects who had been exposed to COVID-19, were actively infected with it, or had recovered from it provided the deeply sampled blood TCRbeta repertoires that made up the dataset. Sample metadata almost always included a de-identified subject ID, COVID-19 status, age in years and sex. Study-wide findings and limitations: The amount of clinical and demographic metadata varied by source and participant and was provided uncurated.

The germline V and J ends show losses of 3 bases and 9 bases respectively, and no gene match explains 5 bases of the junction. The germline V gene provides CDR1 MNHNS and CDR2 SASEGT. The CDR3 sequence holds 14 residues, the cysteine and phenylalanine included. This entry keeps only the CDR3 DNA: 42 bases, framed from base 1. TCRbeta CDR3 regions were amplified from genomic DNA by means of the immunoSEQ Assay, a bias-controlled multiplex PCR. As for the original processing: Nucleated cell counts per sample were estimated from amplification of reference gene primers within the assay. To quantify the absolute abundance of each unique TCRbeta CDR3 rearrangement, sequence reads were collapsed and filtered. For each sample, productive Simpson clonality was calculated as the square root of Simpson's diversity index across productive rearrangements. The clones in this table, taken by TCRdb from immuneACCESS, are in-frame only. Not every clone is retained; where verified, under half of the shortfall comes from an unresolved V gene, and the cause of the rest is unknown. Clone size and the V and J calls come from that table; the DNA yielded D and trimming. The sample table shows around 100,000 clones, and about 88% are seen once. Jointly, the top ten make up 2% to 2.5% of the sample.

Sequencing was done on a sample of peripheral blood. Recombination connected TRBV6-1 to TRBJ1-5, with 10 middle bases fitting TRBD1. This TCR was recovered from a human donor in a cohort sampled during active COVID-19. DNA sequence: TGTGCCAGCAGTGAGGGGACAGGGGAGGGGCCCCAGCATTTT. Translated, it gives CASSEGTGEGPQHF.